This is a list of T cell receptor beta chains from one sample in a study of cytomegalovirus exposure and HLA in healthy donors. Data came from immunoSEQ multiplex PCR; TCRdb stores just in-frame clones and leaves some out. The sample records more than 95,000 clones, roughly 75% being singletons. Input material: PBMCs. Receptors originate from a woman in her forties or fifties in good health and CMV-seronegative. Each CDR3 is given with its conserved first and last residue. The D gene is left open where the match is weak. The size field is filled for only some rows; it gives once, few, many or a size class.

>TRBJ2-1|TRBD2|TRBV6-1|-
TGTGCCAGCTCTCCTTTGGCGGGAGCGGAGCAGTTCTTC
CASSPLAGAEQFF
>TRBJ2-2|-|TRBV12-5|once
TGTGCTAGTGGTTGGGAGGGGGGTCGGACCGGGGAGCTGTTTTTT
CASGWEGGRTGELFF
>TRBJ2-2|-|TRBV7-3|-
TGTGCCAGCAGCTTATCAGGGCCCACCGGGGAGCTGTTTTTT
CASSLSGPTGELFF
>TRBJ2-2|TRBD1|TRBV5-8|-
TGTGCCAGCAGCTTGCTGGTACAGGGGGCCATCGGGGAGCTGTTTTTT
CASSLLVQGAIGELFF
>TRBJ2-3|TRBD2|TRBV18|-
TGTGCCAGCTCGAAAACGGAGAGCGGGGGCACAGATACGCAGTATTTT
CASSKTESGGTDTQYF
>TRBJ2-1|-|TRBV11-2|-
TGTGCCAGCAGCCCCAGGGGCGGAACGGGACAGTTCTTC
CASSPRGGTGQFF
>TRBJ2-3|-|TRBV15|few
TGTGCCACCAGCAGAGATGGGGAGTACCTCACAGATACGCAGTATTTT
CATSRDGEYLTDTQYF
>TRBJ2-7|TRBD2|TRBV15|-
TGTGCCACCAGCACCGAGCGGGAGGGGTCCTACGAGCAGTACTTC
CATSTEREGSYEQYF
>TRBJ2-1|TRBD1|TRBV11-2|-
TGTGCCAGCAGCTTAAAGCAGGGGGCCTTTAATGAGCAGTTCTTC
CASSLKQGAFNEQFF
>TRBJ2-5|TRBD1|TRBV19|-
TGTGCCAGTAGTCCCAGGGACAGGGCTCAAGAGACCCAGTACTTC
CASSPRDRAQETQYF
>TRBJ1-2|TRBD1|TRBV28|-
TGTGCCAGCAGTCCTTCGACAGGGGAGTATGGCTACACCTTC
CASSPSTGEYGYTF
>TRBJ2-3|-|TRBV4-3|-
TGCGCCAGCAGCCAAGAATGGAGCTCTTTTACAGATACGCAGTATTTT
CASSQEWSSFTDTQYF
>TRBJ2-4|TRBD2|TRBV7-9|-
TGTGCCAGCAGCGAACTAGCGGGAGGGCCAATAGCCAAAAACATTCAGTACTTC
CASSELAGGPIAKNIQYF
>TRBJ2-5|TRBD2|TRBV30|-
TGTGCCTGGAGTCCTACTAGCGTGGAGACCCAGTACTTC
CAWSPTSVETQYF
>TRBJ2-1|-|TRBV6-1|-
TGTGCCAGCAGTCCGACTGATTCCTCCTACAATGAGCAGTTCTTC
CASSPTDSSYNEQFF
>TRBJ1-2|TRBD1|TRBV7-9|-
TGTGCCAGCAGCCCTAACCCCGGACAGGGGAAGTATGGCTACACCTTC
CASSPNPGQGKYGYTF
>TRBJ2-7|TRBD1|TRBV7-2|-
TGTGCCAGCAGCTTAGGGGACAGGGGGACCTACGAGCAGTACTTC
CASSLGDRGTYEQYF
>TRBJ2-2|TRBD1|TRBV28|-
TGTGCCAGCAGTTTACAAATAGATGGTCCCGGGACAGGGGTCGACGGGGAGCTGTTTTTT
CASSLQIDGPGTGVDGELFF
>TRBJ1-5|-|TRBV27|-
TGTGCCAGCGGGAGGGAACAAAGCAATCAGCCCCAGCATTTT
CASGREQSNQPQHF